Shown below are 5 T cell receptor beta chains from a single sample sequenced in a study of shared clonotypes between healthy human individuals. Some clones are missing from TCRdb's copy, which holds only in-frame ones; the method was immunoSEQ multiplex PCR. The sample has roughly 1,600,000 clones; just under 99% are singletons. Sequencing used naive CD4+ T cells sorted from blood. The subset denotes: CD45RA+ positively selected. These receptor sequences come from a man aged 30 to 39 in good health.

The chain uses TRBV19 and TRBJ1-2, with TRBD1 as a possible D gene (5 bases). The CDR3 is 15 residues long. CDR1 is LNHDA and CDR2 is SQIVND in the germline V gene (reference sequence). Trimming shortened V by 7 bases and J by 2 bases, and 17 bases separated the two germline ends. This CDR3 reads CASTTRGTANYGYTF. The CDR3 nucleotides read TGTGCCAGTACCACCCGGGGGACGGCGAACTATGGCTACACCTTC.

The chain is built from TRBV4-3 and TRBJ2-3; the D is unclear. This CDR3 is 13 amino acids long. V was cut by 3 bases and J by 4 bases, with 8 bases left in between. Germline loops: CDR1 LGHNA, CDR2 YSLEER. Written as DNA, the CDR3 is TGCGCCAGCAGCCATGCTAACGCAGATACGCAGTATTTT. It specifies CASSHANADTQYF.

This clone appeared once. The V call is TRBV27, the J call TRBJ1-4; 9 nucleotides line up with TRBD1. Germline V CDR1 and CDR2: MNHEY, SMNVEV (reference sequence). This CDR3 has 16 residues. Losses at the gene ends were 3 bases for V and 7 bases for J; bases not matched to a gene: 9. This chain's CDR3 is CASSFTITGGSEKLFF. CDR3 DNA sequence: TGTGCCAGCAGTTTCACTATTACAGGGGGCAGTGAAAAACTGTTTTTT. The variable domain in full, with the rest retrieved from reference TRBV27 and TRBJ1-4, is EAQVTQNPRYLITVTGKKLTVTCSQNMNHEYMSWYRQDPGLGLRQIYYSMNVEVTDKGDVPEGYKVSRKEKRNFPLILESPSPNQTSLYFCASSFTITGGSEKLFFGSGTQLSVL.

The gene calls are TRBV6-5 and TRBJ2-1, with unresolved D. Trimming removed 0 bases from V and 15 bases from J, with 15 bases in between. This CDR3 has 13 residues. From germline, CDR1 is MNHEY and CDR2 SVGAGI. The CDR3 DNA reads TGTGCCAGCAGTTACTCATCTCAACACAGACGGTTCTTC. It is translated as CASSYSSQHRRFF.

This clone occurred once. The chain employs TRBV7-2 and TRBJ2-7; D remains ambiguous. In germline, CDR1 is SGHTA, CDR2 FQGNSA. CDR3 length: 11 amino acids. V gave up 3 bases and J gave up 6 bases, with 6 bases separating them. Written as DNA, the CDR3 is TGTGCCAGCAGCTTCCGGGTCGAGCAGTACTTC. Its protein is CASSFRVEQYF.